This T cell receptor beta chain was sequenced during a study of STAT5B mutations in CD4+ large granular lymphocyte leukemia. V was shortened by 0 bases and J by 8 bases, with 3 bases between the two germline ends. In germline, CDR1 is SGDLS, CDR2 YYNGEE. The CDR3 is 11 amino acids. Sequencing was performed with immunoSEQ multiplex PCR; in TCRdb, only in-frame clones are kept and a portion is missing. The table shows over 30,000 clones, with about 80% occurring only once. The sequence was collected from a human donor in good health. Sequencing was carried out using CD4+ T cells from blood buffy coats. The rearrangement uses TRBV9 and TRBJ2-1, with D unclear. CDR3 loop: CASSVGYEQFF. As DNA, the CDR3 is TGTGCCAGCAGCGTAGGTTATGAGCAGTTCTTC.